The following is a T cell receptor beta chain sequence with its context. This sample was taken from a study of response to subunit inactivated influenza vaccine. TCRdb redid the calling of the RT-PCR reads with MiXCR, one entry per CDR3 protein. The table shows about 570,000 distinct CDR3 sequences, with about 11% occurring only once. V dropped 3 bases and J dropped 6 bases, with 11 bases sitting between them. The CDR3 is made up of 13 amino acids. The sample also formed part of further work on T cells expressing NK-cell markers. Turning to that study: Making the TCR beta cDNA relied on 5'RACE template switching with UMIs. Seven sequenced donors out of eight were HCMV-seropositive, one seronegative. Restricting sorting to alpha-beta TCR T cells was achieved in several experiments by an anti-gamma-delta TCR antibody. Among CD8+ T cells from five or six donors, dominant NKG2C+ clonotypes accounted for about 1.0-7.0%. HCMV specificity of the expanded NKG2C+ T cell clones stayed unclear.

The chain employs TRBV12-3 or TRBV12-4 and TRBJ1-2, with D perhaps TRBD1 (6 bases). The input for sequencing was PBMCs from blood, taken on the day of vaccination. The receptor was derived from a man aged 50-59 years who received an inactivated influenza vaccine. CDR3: CASSFSGQHGYTF. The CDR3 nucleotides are TGTGCCAGCAGTTTTAGTGGACAGCATGGCTACACCTTC.